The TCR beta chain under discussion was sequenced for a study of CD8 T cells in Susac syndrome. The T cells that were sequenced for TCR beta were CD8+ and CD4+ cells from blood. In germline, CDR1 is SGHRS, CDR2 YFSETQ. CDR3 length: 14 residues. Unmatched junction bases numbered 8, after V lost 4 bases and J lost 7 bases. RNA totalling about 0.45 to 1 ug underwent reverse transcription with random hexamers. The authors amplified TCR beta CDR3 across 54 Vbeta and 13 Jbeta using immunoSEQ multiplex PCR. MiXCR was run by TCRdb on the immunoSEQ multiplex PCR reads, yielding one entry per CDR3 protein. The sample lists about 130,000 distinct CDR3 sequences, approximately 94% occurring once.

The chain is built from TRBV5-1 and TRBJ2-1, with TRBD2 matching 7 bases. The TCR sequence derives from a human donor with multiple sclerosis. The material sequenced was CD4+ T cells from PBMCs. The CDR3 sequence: CASSPLDGRNEQFF. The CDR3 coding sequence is TGCGCCAGCAGCCCACTAGACGGGAGGAATGAGCAGTTCTTC.